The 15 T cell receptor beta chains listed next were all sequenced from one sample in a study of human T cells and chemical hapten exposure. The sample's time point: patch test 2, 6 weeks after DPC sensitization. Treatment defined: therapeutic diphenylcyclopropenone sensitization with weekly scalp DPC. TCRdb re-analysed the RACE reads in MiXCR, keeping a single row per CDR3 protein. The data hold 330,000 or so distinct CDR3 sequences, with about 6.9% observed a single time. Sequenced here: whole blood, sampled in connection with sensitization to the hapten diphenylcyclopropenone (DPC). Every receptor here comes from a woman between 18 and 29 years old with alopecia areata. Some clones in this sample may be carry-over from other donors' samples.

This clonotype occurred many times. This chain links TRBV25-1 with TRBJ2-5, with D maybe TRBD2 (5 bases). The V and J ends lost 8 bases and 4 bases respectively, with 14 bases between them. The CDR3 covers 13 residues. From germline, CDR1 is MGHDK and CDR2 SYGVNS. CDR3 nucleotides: TGTGCCAGCTTAAGACCCGAGGGAGAGACCCAGTACTTC. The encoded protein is CASLRPEGETQYF.

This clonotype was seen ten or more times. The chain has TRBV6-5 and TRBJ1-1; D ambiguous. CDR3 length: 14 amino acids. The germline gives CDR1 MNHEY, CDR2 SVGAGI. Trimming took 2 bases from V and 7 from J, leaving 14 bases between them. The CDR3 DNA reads TGTGCCAGCAGTTACGGAGGGAGGATCGTTGAAGCTTTCTTT. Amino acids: CASSYGGRIVEAFF.

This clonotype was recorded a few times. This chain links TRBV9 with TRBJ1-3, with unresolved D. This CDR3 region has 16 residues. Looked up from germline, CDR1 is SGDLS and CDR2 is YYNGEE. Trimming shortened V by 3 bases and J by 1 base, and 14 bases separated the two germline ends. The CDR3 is CASSARSTGSGNTIYF. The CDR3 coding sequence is TGTGCCAGCAGCGCAAGGAGCACCGGGTCTGGAAACACCATATATTTT.

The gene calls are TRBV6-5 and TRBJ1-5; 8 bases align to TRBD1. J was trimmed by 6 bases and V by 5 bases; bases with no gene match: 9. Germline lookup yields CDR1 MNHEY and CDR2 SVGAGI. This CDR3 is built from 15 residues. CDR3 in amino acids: CASSPYRTGIQPQHF. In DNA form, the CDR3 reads TGTGCCAGCAGTCCTTACCGGACAGGGATTCAGCCCCAGCATTTT.

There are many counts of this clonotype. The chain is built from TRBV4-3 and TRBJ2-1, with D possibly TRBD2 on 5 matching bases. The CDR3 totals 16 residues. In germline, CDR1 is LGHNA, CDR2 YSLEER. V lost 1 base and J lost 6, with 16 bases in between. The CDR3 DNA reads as TGCGCCAGCAGCCAAGCCGAGGGCGTGGCTAGCAATGAGCAGTTCTTC. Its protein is CASSQAEGVASNEQFF.

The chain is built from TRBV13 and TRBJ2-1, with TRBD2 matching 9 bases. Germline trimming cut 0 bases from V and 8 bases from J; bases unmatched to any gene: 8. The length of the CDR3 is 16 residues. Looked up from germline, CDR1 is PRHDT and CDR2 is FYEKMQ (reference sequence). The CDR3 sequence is CASSLGLAGTRHEQFF. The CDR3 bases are TGTGCCAGCAGCTTAGGCCTAGCGGGGACCCGGCATGAGCAGTTCTTC.

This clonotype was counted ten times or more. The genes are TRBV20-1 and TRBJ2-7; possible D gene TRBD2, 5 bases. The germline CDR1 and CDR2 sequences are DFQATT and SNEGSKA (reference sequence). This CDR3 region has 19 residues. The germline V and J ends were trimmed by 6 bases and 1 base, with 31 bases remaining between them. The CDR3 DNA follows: TGCAGTGCCCCGATTCATAGAGGCCGGGATAGGACTCTATCCTACGAGCAGTACTTC. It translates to CSAPIHRGRDRTLSYEQYF.

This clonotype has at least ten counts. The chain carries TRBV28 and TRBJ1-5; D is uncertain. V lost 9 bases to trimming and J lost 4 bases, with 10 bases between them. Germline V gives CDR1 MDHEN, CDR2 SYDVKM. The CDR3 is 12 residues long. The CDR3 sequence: CASMTGNQPQHF. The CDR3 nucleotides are TGTGCCAGTATGACGGGAAATCAGCCCCAGCATTTT.

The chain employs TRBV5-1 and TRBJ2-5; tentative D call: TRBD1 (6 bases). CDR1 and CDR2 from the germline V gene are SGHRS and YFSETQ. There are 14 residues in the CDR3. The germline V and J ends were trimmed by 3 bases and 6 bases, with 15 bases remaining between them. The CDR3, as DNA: TGCGCCAGCAGCTCTGGACAGACGTCTAAGACCCAGTACTTC. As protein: CASSSGQTSKTQYF. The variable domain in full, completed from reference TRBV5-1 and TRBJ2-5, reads KAGVTQTPRYLIKTRGQQVTLSCSPISGHRSVSWYQQTPGQGLQFLFEYFSETQRNKGNFPGRFSGRQFSNSRSEMNVSTLELGDSALYLCASSSGQTSKTQYFGPGTRLLVL.

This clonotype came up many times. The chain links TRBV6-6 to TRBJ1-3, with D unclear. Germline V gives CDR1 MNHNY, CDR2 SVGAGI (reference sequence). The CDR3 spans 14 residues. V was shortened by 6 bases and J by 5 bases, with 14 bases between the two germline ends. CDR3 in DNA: TGTGCCAGCAGCCCCGATATACAAAGAAACACCATATATTTT. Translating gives CASSPDIQRNTIYF.

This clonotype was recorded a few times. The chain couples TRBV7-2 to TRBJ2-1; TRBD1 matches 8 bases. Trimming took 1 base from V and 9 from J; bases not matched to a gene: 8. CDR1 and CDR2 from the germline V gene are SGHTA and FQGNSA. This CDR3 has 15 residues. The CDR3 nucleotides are TGTGCCAGCAGCTTAGGACAGGGGCTATCAAGTGAGCAGTTCTTC. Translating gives CASSLGQGLSSEQFF.

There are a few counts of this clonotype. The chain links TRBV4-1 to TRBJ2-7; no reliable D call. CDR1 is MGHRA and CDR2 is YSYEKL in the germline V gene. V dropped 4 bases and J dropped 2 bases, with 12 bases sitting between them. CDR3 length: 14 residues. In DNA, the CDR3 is TGCGCCAGCAGCCGAATTGGGGATGCCTACGAGCAGTACTTC. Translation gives CASSRIGDAYEQYF.

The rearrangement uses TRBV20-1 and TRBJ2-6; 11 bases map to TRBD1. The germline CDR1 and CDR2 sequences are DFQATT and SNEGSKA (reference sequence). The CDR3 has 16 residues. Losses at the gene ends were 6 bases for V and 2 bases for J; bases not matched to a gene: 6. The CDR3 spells CSARGQGEPGANVLTF. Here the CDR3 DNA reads TGCAGTGCCAGGGGACAGGGGGAACCTGGGGCCAACGTCCTGACTTTC.

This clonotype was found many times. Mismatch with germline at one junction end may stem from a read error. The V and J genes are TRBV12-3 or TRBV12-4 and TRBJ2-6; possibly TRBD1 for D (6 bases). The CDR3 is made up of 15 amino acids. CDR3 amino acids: CASSWDTSRANVLTF. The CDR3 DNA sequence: TGTGCCAGCAGTTGGGACACCTCTAGGGCCAACGTCCTGACTTTC.

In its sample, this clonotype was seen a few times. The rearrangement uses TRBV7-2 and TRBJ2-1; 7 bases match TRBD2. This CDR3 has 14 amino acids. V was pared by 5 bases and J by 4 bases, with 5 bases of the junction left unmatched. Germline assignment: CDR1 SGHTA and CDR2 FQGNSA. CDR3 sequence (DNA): TGTGCCAGCAGCACCGGGACTACTTACAATGAGCAGTTCTTC. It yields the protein CASSTGTTYNEQFF.